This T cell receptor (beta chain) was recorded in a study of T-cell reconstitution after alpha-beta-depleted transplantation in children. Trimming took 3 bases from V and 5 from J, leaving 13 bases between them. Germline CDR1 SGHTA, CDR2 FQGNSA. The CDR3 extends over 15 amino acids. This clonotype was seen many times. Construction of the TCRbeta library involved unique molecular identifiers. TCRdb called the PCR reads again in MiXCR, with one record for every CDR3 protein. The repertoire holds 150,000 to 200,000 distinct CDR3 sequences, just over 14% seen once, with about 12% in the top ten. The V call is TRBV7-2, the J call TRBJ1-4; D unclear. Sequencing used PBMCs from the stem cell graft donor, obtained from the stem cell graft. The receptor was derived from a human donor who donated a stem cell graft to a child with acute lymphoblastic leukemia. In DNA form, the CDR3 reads TGTGCCAGCAGCTTGGGAAGCGTCAGGAATGAAAAACTGTTTTTT. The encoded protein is CASSLGSVRNEKLFF.